The 20 T cell receptor beta chains presented below share a single source sample, sequenced in a study of T cells after yellow fever vaccination. Each CDR3 protein gets one entry after TCRdb re-called the 5' RACE reads with MiXCR. The profile shows approximately 340,000 distinct CDR3 sequences, 8.7% of them singletons. The specimen comprised PBMCs, sampled on the day of the first yellow fever vaccination. The receptors stem from a man aged 18-30 years who received the YFV17D yellow fever vaccine.

This clonotype has just a few counts. V usage is TRBV6-2 or TRBV6-3 and J usage is TRBJ2-5; D is possibly TRBD2 (5 bases). Trimming stripped 7 bases from V and 2 bases from J, with 14 bases between. The CDR3 spans 14 residues. Germline V gene lookup returns CDR1 MNHEY and CDR2 SVGEGT. The CDR3 reads CASTQRAVQETQYF. The CDR3 DNA is TGTGCCAGCACCCAGAGGGCTGTACAAGAGACCCAGTACTTC.

This chain uses TRBV6-1 with TRBJ2-7, with D possibly being TRBD1 (5 bases). Germline V CDR1 and CDR2: MNHNS, SASEGT. The CDR3 consists of 12 residues. Trimming removed 6 bases from V and 3 bases from J, with 9 bases in between. The CDR3 loop is CASRQAFYEQYV. For the CDR3, the DNA is TGTGCCAGCAGACAGGCCTTCTACGAGCAGTACGTC.

This clonotype has only a few counts. The J gene is TRBJ1-2, the V gene TRBV13; D might be TRBD1 (5 bases). This CDR3 has 15 amino acids. V was pared by 3 bases and J by 0 bases, with 11 bases between. The germline V gene has CDR1 PRHDT and CDR2 FYEKMQ (reference sequence). As DNA, the CDR3 is TGTGCCAGCAGCTTGCGTTTCAGGGCTAACTATGGCTACACCTTC. Its translation is CASSLRFRANYGYTF. Supplemented by reference TRBV13 and TRBJ1-2, the full variable domain reads AAGVIQSPRHLIKEKRETATLKCYPIPRHDTVYWYQQGPGQDPQFLISFYEKMQSDKGSIPDRFSAQQFSDYHSELNMSSLELGDSALYFCASSLRFRANYGYTFGSGTRLTVV.

This clonotype was seen only a few times. The chain is built from TRBV27 and TRBJ2-7, with D perhaps TRBD2 (6 bases). This CDR3 contains 14 residues. Trimming stripped 5 bases from V and 3 bases from J, with 14 bases between. Germline loops: CDR1 MNHEY, CDR2 SMNVEV (reference sequence). The CDR3 DNA reads TGTGCCAGCAGTCCCGCGGGACCGTTCTACGAGCAGTACGTC. This gives the protein CASSPAGPFYEQYV.

This clonotype was found a few times. The chain joins TRBV25-1 to TRBJ1-6; TRBD1 matches at 8 bases. Germline trimming cut 7 bases from V and 6 bases from J; bases unmatched to any gene: 5. This CDR3 contains 14 residues. Germline lookup yields CDR1 MGHDK and CDR2 SYGVNS. CDR3 residues: CASTRTGLNSPLHF. Written as DNA, the CDR3 is TGTGCCAGCACGAGGACAGGGCTTAATTCACCCCTCCACTTT.

A few counts support this clonotype. The rearrangement uses TRBV6-2 or TRBV6-3 and TRBJ1-5, with TRBD1 as a possible D gene (5 bases). Germline V gene data show CDR1 as MNHEY and CDR2 as SVGEGT. The CDR3 has 13 amino acids. The V and J ends lost 6 bases and 2 bases respectively, with 8 bases between them. As DNA, the CDR3 is TGTGCCAGCAGACAGGTTGGCAATCAGCCCCAGCATTTT. Protein: CASRQVGNQPQHF.

This clonotype was picked up a small number of times. The J gene is TRBJ2-2, the V gene TRBV7-7; D is unresolved. The CDR3 loop spans 14 amino acids. V lost 5 bases, J lost 8 bases, and 15 bases lay in between. Germline V gene lookup returns CDR1 SSHAT and CDR2 FNYEAQ (reference sequence). CDR3 residues: CASSVRYPGGELFF. CDR3 DNA: TGTGCCAGCAGCGTTAGGTATCCCGGTGGGGAGCTGTTTTTT.

This clonotype was picked up a small number of times. The chain has TRBV7-2 and TRBJ1-6; 11 nucleotides align to TRBD1. V dropped 5 bases and J dropped 14; count of bases not matched to a gene: 5. This CDR3 is built from 13 residues. CDR1 and CDR2 from the germline V gene are SGHTA and FQGNSA. CDR3 protein: CASSQDRGRTLHF. The DNA of the CDR3 is TGTGCCAGCAGCCAGGACAGGGGGCGGACCCTCCACTTT.

V usage is TRBV7-2 and J usage is TRBJ1-4; D is uncertain. The germline V and J ends were trimmed by 5 bases and 8 bases, with 15 bases remaining between them. The CDR3 length is 14 residues. Germline V lookup: CDR1 SGHTA, CDR2 FQGNSA. CDR3 residues: CASSPYGEGEKLFF. CDR3 coding DNA: TGTGCCAGCAGCCCTTATGGTGAGGGAGAAAAACTGTTTTTT. Filled out from reference TRBV7-2 and TRBJ1-4, the complete variable domain reads GAGVSQSPSNKVTEKGKDVELRCDPISGHTALYWYRQSLGQGLEFLIYFQGNSAPDKSGLPSDRFSAERTGGSVSTLTIQRTQQEDSAVYLCASSPYGEGEKLFFGSGTQLSVL.

This clonotype was seen repeatedly, ten times or more. The CDR3 protein is CASSLDPAGNTIYF. CDR3 DNA sequence: TGCGCCAGCAGCTTGGACCCGGCGGGAAACACCATATATTTT. The chain recombines TRBV5-1 with TRBJ1-3, with D unresolved. This CDR3 has 14 residues. Germline V gene sequence: CDR1 SGHRS, CDR2 YFSETQ. Trimming took off 0 bases at V and 4 bases at J, with 8 bases between the two ends.

This clonotype came up many times. The junction differs from germline at one of its ends, possibly a read error. V and J are TRBV9 and TRBJ2-4; TRBD1 or TRBD2 may be the D gene (5 bases each). The CDR3 consists of 13 residues. Germline CDR1 SGDLS, CDR2 YYNGEE. This CDR3 reads CASSPTPEGRRSF. In DNA form, the CDR3 reads TGTGCCAGCAGCCCAACCCCCGAGGGGCGCCGCTCCTTC.

This clonotype was observed a handful of times. The V and J genes are TRBV19 and TRBJ2-5; either TRBD1 or TRBD2 may fit D (5 bases each). The CDR3 is made up of 14 amino acids. Looked up from germline, CDR1 is LNHDA and CDR2 is SQIVND (reference sequence). The germline V and J ends were trimmed by 8 bases and 5 bases, with 18 bases remaining between them. The chain's CDR3 is CASGDRVMRETQYF. CDR3 DNA: TGTGCCAGTGGGGACCGGGTCATGAGGGAGACCCAGTACTTC.

The chain joins TRBV6-1 to TRBJ1-2; D might be TRBD1 (5 bases). Trimming left V 3 bases short and J 6 bases short, with 14 bases between. The CDR3 is 14 amino acids. CDR1 and CDR2 (germline): MNHNS, SASEGT. CDR3 bases: TGTGCCAGCAGTGAGAGGCAGGGAAGGGATGGCTACACCTTC. Translated, it gives CASSERQGRDGYTF.

This clonotype was seen a handful of times. V gene TRBV3-1 combines with J gene TRBJ2-7; D is unclear. V was cut by 2 bases and J by 0 bases, with 11 bases left in between. Germline CDR1 and CDR2: LGHDT and YNNKEL (reference sequence). The CDR3 is 15 amino acids. In DNA form, the CDR3 reads TGTGCCAGCAGCCAAAACTTGATGCCCTCCTACGAGCAGTACGTC. As protein: CASSQNLMPSYEQYV.

This clonotype was seen many times. V and J are TRBV5-4 and TRBJ2-3; unclear D gene. Germline V gives CDR1 SGHNT, CDR2 YYREEE (reference sequence). The V end was cut by 1 base, the J end by 2 bases, with 5 bases between. This CDR3 contains 13 residues. CDR3 residues: CASSLRNTDTQYF. The CDR3 DNA reads as TGTGCCAGCAGCTTGAGAAACACAGATACGCAGTATTTT.

The chain uses TRBV7-2 and TRBJ2-1, with 8 nucleotides matching TRBD2. The CDR3 contains 15 residues. Germline CDR1 and CDR2: SGHTA and FQGNSA. V lost 5 bases and J lost 3; bases outside the gene matches: 6. CDR3 in DNA: TGTGCCAGCAGCACCGGCGGGGGGTTCTACAATGAGCAGTTCTTC. This codes for CASSTGGGFYNEQFF.

This clonotype showed up many times. The chain joins TRBV4-2 to TRBJ1-4; D is unresolved. The germline V gene encodes CDR1 LGHNA and CDR2 YNFKEQ. The CDR3 runs to 12 residues. Trimming stripped 2 bases from V and 8 bases from J, with 6 bases between. Here the CDR3 reads CASSQNTEKLFF. CDR3 in DNA: TGTGCCAGCAGCCAAAACACGGAAAAACTGTTTTTT.

This clonotype was counted only a few times. This chain uses TRBV11-1 with TRBJ2-4; TRBD2 matches 8 bases. J lost 0 bases, V lost 5 bases, and 15 bases had no gene match. Germline V gene lookup returns CDR1 SGHAT and CDR2 FQDESV (reference sequence). The CDR3 spans 19 residues. Here the CDR3 DNA reads TGTGCCAGCAGCCCGCACTCGGCTAGCGGGCCCGTAGCCAAAAACATTCAGTACTTC. Translated, it gives CASSPHSASGPVAKNIQYF.

The J gene is TRBJ2-7, the V gene TRBV28; 10 bases fit TRBD1. This CDR3 has 14 residues. Trimming took 5 bases from V and 7 from J; bases not matched to a gene: 8. The germline V gene has CDR1 MDHEN and CDR2 SYDVKM. CDR3 residues: CASSIGQGGEEQYV. The CDR3 DNA reads as TGTGCCAGCAGTATAGGACAGGGGGGCGAGGAGCAGTACGTC.

This clonotype was seen many times. The chain employs TRBV5-1 and TRBJ2-7; 13 bases fit TRBD2. J was trimmed by 4 bases and V by 2 bases; bases with no gene match: 6. The germline CDR1 and CDR2 sequences are SGHRS and YFSETQ. The CDR3 loop spans 16 amino acids. This CDR3 is CASSLPGLAGMYEQYF. CDR3 in DNA: TGCGCCAGCAGCTTACCGGGACTAGCGGGGATGTACGAGCAGTACTTC.